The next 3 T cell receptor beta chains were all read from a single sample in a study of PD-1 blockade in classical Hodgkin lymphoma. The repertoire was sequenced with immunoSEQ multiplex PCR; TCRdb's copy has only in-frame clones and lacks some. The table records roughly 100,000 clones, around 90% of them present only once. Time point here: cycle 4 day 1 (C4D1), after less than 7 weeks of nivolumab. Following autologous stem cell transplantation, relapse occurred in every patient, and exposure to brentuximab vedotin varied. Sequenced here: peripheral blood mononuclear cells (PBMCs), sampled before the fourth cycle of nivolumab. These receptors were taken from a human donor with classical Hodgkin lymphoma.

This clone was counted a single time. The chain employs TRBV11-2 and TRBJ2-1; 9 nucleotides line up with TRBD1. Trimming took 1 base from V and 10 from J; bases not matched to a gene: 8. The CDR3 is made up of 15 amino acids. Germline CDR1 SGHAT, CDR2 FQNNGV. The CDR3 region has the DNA TGTGCCAGCAGCTTAGTCGGGACAGGGCTCGGCGAGCAGTTCTTC. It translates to CASSLVGTGLGEQFF. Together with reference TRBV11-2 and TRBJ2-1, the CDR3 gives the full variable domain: EAGVAQSPRYKIIEKRQSVAFWCNPISGHATLYWYQQILGQGPKLLIQFQNNGVVDDSQLPKDRFSAERLKGVDSTLKIQPAKLEDSAVYLCASSLVGTGLGEQFFGPGTRLTVL.

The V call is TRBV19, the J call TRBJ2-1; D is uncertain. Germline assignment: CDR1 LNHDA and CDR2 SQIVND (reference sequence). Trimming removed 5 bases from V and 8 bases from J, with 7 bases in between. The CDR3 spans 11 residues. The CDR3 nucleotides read TGTGCCAGTAGTTATCTCTATGAGCAGTTCTTC. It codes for CASSYLYEQFF.

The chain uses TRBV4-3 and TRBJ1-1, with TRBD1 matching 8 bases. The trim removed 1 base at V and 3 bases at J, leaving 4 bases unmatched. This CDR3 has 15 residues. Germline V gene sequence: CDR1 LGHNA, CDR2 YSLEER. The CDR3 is CASSQAGTGHTEAFF. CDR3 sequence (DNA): TGCGCCAGCAGCCAAGCCGGGACAGGCCACACTGAAGCTTTCTTT.